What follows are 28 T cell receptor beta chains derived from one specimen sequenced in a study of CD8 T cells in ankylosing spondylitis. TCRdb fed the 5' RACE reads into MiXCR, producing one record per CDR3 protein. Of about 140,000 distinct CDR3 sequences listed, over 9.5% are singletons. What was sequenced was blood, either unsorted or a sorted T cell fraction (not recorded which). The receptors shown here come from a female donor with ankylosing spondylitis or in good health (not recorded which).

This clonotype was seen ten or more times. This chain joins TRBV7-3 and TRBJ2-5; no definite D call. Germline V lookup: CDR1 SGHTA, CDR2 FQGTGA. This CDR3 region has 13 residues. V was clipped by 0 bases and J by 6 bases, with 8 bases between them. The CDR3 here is CASSLTAAQTQYF. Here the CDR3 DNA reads TGTGCCAGCAGCTTAACGGCGGCGCAGACCCAGTACTTC. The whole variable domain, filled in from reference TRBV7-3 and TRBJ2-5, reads GAGVSQTPSNKVTEKGKYVELRCDPISGHTALYWYRQSLGQGPEFLIYFQGTGAADDSGLPNDRFFAVRPEGSVSTLKIQRTERGDSAVYLCASSLTAAQTQYFGPGTRLLVL.

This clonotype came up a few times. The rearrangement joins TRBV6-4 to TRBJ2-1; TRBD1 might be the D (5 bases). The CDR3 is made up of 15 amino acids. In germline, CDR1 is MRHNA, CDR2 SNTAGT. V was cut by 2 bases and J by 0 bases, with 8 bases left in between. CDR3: CASSDGQGSYNEQFF. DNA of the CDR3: TGTGCCAGCAGTGACGGGCAGGGCTCCTACAATGAGCAGTTCTTC.

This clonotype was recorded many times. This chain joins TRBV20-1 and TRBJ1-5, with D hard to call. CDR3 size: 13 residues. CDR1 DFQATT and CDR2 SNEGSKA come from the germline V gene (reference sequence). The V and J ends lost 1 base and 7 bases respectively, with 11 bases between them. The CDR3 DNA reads TGCAGTGCTAGAGGTTTCTATCTCCAGCCCCAGCATTTT. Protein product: CSARGFYLQPQHF.

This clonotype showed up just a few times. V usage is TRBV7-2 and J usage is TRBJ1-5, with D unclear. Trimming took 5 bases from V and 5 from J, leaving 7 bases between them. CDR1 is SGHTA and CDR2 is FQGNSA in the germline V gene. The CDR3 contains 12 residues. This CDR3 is CASSREYQPQHF. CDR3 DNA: TGTGCCAGCAGCCGAGAGTATCAGCCCCAGCATTTT.

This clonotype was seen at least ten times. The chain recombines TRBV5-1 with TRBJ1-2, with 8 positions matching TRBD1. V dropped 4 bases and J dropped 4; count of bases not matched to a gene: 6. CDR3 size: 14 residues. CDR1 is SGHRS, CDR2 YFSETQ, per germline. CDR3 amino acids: CASSLTGEGYGYTF. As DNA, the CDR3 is TGCGCCAGCAGCCTGACAGGGGAAGGCTATGGCTACACCTTC.

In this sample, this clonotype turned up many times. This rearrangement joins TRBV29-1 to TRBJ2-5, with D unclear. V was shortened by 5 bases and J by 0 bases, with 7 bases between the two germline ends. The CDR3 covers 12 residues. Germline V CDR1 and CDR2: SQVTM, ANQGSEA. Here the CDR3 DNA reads TGCAGCGTTTCCGGACACCAAGAGACCCAGTACTTC. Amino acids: CSVSGHQETQYF.

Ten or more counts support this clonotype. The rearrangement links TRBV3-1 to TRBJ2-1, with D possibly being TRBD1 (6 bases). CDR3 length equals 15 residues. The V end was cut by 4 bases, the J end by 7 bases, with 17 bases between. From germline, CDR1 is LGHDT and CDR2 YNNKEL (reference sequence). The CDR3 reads CASSPRQVGENEQFF. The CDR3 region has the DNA TGTGCCAGCAGCCCCCGACAGGTGGGGGAGAATGAGCAGTTCTTC.

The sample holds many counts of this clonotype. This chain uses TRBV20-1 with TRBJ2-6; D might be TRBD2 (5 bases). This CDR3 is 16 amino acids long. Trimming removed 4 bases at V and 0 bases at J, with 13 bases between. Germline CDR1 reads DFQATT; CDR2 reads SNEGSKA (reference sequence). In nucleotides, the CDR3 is TGCAGTGCTATTGAGGGAAAACTCTCTGGGGCCAACGTCCTGACTTTC. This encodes CSAIEGKLSGANVLTF.

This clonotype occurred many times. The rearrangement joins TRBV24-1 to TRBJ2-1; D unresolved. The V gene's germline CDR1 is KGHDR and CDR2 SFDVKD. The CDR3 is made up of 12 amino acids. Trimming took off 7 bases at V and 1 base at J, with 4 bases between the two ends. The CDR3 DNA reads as TGTGCCACCAGGGGATCCTACAATGAGCAGTTCTTC. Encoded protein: CATRGSYNEQFF.

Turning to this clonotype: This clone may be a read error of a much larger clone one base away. CDR3: CASSKWEGTGTDTQYF. The CDR3 region has the DNA TGTGCCAGCAGCAAATGGGAGGGAACTGGCACAGATACGCAGTATTTT. This chain uses TRBV12-3 or TRBV12-4 with TRBJ2-3; 7 positions agree with TRBD2. Trimming removed 6 bases from V and 1 base from J; junction bases left unmatched: 10. The CDR3 totals 16 residues.

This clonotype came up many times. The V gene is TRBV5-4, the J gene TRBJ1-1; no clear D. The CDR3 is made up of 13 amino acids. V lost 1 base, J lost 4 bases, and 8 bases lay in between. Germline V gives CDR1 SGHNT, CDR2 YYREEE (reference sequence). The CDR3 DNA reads TGTGCCAGCAGCTTGCGCGATATCACTGAAGCTTTCTTT. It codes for CASSLRDITEAFF. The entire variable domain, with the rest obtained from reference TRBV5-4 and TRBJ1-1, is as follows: ETGVTQSPTHLIKTRGQQVTLRCSSQSGHNTVSWYQQALGQGPQFIFQYYREEENGRGNFPPRFSGLQFPNYSSELNVNALELDDSALYLCASSLRDITEAFFGQGTRLTVV.

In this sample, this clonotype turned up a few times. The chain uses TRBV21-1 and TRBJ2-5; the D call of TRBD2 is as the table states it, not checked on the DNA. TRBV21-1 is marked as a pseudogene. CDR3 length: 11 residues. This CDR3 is CASRAVETQYF. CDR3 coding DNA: TGTGCCAGCAGAGCGGTGGAGACCCAGTACTTC.

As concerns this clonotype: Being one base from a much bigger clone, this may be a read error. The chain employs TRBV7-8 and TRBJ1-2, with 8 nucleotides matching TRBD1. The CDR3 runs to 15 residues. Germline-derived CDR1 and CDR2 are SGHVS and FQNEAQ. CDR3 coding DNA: TGTGCCAGCAGCCCTAGTGTCGGACAGGGCTATGGCTCCACCTTC. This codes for CASSPSVGQGYGSTF.

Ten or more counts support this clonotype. The CDR3 DNA reads as TGCGCCAGCAGTGAGTCAGGACTAGCGGGATACAATGAGCAGTTCTTC. This gives the protein CASSESGLAGYNEQFF. This rearrangement joins TRBV10-2 to TRBJ2-1, with TRBD2 identical over 12 bases. After removal of 0 bases from V and 4 bases from J, the junction contained 1 base not matched to a gene. From germline, CDR1 is WSHSY and CDR2 SAAADI. The CDR3 extends over 16 amino acids.

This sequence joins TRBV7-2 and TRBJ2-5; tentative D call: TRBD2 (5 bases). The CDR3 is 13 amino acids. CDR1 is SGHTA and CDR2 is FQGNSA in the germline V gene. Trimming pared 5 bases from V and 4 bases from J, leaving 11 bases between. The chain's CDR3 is CASSLGLVETQYF. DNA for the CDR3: TGTGCCAGCAGCCTCGGACTGGTAGAGACCCAGTACTTC. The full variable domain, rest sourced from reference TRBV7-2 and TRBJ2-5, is GAGVSQSPSNKVTEKGKDVELRCDPISGHTALYWYRQSLGQGLEFLIYFQGNSAPDKSGLPSDRFSAERTGGSVSTLTIQRTQQEDSAVYLCASSLGLVETQYFGPGTRLLVL.

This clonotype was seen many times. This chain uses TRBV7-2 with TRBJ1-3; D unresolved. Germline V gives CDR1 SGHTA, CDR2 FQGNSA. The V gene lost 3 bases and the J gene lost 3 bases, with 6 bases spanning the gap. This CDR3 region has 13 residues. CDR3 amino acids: CASSFQIGNTIYF. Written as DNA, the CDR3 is TGTGCCAGCAGCTTCCAGATTGGAAACACCATATATTTT.

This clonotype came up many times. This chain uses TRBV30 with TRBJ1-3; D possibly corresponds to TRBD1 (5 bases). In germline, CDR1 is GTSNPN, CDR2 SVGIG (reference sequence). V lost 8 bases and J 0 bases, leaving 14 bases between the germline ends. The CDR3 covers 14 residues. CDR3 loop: CARIDSYSGNTIYF. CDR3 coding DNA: TGTGCCCGCATTGACAGTTACTCTGGAAACACCATATATTTT.

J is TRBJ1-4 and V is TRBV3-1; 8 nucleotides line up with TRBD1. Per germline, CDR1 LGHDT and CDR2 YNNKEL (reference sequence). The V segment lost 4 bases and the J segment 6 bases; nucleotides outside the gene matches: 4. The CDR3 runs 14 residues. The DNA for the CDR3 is TGTGCCAGCAGCCGACAGGGGACGGATGAAAAACTGTTTTTT. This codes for CASSRQGTDEKLFF. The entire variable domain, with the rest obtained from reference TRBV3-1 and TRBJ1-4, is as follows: DTAVSQTPKYLVTQMGNDKSIKCEQNLGHDTMYWYKQDSKKFLKIMFSYNNKELIINETVPNRFSPKSPDKAHLNLHINSLELGDSAVYFCASSRQGTDEKLFFGSGTQLSVL.

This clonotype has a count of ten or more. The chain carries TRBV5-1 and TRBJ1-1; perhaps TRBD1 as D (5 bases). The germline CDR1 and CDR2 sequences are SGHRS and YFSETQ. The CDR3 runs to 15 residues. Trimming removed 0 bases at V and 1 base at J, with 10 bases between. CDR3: CASSLDPGRNTEAFF. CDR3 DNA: TGCGCCAGCAGCTTGGATCCAGGGAGGAACACTGAAGCTTTCTTT.

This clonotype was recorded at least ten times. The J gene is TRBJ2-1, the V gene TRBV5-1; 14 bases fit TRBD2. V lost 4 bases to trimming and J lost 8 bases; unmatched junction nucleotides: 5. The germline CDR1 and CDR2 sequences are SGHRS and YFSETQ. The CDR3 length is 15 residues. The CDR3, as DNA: TGCGCCAGCAGCGTGACTAGCGGGGGGGGAGATGAGCAGTTCTTC. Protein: CASSVTSGGGDEQFF.

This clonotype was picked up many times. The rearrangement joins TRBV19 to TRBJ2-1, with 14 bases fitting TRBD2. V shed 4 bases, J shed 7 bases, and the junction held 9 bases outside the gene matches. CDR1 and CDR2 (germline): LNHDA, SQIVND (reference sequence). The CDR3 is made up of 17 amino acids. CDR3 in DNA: TGTGCCAGTAGTAGGGACCAGGGGACTAGCGGGAGAAATGAGCAGTTCTTC. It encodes CASSRDQGTSGRNEQFF.

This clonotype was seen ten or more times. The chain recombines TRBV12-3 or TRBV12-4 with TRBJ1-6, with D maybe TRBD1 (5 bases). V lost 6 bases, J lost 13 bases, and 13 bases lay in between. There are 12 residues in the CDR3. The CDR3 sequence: CASSLQGLPLHF. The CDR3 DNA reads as TGTGCCAGCAGCCTCCAGGGTTTGCCCCTCCACTTT.

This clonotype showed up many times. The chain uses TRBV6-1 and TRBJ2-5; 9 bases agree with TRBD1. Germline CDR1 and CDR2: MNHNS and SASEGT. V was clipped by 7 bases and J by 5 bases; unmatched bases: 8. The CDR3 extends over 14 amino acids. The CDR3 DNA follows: TGTGCCAGCACCTCGGACAGGGGAGGGGAGACCCAGTACTTC. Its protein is CASTSDRGGETQYF.

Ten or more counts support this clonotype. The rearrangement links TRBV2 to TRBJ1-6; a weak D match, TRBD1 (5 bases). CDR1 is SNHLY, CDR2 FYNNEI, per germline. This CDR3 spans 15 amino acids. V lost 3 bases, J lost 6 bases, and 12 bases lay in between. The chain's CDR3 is CASSEGRQSNSPLHF. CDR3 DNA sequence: TGTGCCAGCAGTGAGGGTCGACAGTCTAATTCACCCCTCCACTTT.

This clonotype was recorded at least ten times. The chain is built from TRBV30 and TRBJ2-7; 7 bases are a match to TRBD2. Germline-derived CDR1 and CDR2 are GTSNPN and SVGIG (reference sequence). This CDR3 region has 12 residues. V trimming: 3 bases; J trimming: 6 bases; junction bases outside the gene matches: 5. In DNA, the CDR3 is TGTGCCTGGAGCGGGACGGGAGGCGAGCAGTACTTC. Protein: CAWSGTGGEQYF.

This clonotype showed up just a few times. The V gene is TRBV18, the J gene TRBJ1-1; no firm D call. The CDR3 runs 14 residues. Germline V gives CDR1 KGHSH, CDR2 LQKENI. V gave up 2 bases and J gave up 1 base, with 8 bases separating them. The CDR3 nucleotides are TGTGCCAGCTCACCAGTCGACCAGAACACTGAAGCTTTCTTT. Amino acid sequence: CASSPVDQNTEAFF. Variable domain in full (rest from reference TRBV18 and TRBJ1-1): NAGVMQNPRHLVRRRGQEARLRCSPMKGHSHVYWYRQLPEEGLKFMVYLQKENIIDESGMPKERFSAEFPKEGPSILRIQQVVRGDSAAYFCASSPVDQNTEAFFGQGTRLTVV.

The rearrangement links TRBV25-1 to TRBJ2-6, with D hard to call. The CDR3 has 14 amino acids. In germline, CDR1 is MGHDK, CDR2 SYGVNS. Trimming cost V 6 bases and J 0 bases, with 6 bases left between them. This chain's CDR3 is CASSRNSGANVLTF. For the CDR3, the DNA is TGTGCCAGCAGCCGCAACTCTGGGGCCAACGTCCTGACTTTC.

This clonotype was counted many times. CDR3 in amino acids: CASSLEGSQPQHF. For the CDR3, the DNA is TGTGCCAGCAGCTTAGAAGGGAGCCAGCCCCAGCATTTT. The gene calls are TRBV7-9 and TRBJ1-5; no clear D. Between the trimmed V and J ends, which lost 1 base and 7 bases, there was a span of 8 bases. This CDR3 spans 13 amino acids. Germline values: CDR1 SEHNR, CDR2 FQNEAQ (reference sequence).